What follows are 32 T cell receptor beta chains derived from one specimen sequenced in a study of technical replicates of blood from several donors. The table came from immunoSEQ multiplex PCR; TCRdb's copy has only in-frame clones and leaves some out. The sample lists just over 15,000 clones, 65% to 85% occurring once. The sequenced material came from PBMCs. The receptors derive from a human donor in good health.

The chain employs TRBV11-3 and TRBJ2-7, with TRBD2 identical over 10 bases. This CDR3 has 16 amino acids. With V trimmed by 5 bases and J by 0 bases, 7 bases remained unmatched. Germline V lookup: CDR1 SGHNT, CDR2 YENEEA. The CDR3 DNA reads as TGTGCCAGCAGCCTAAGGGGACTAGCGACCTCCTACGAGCAGTACTTC. Translated: CASSLRGLATSYEQYF.

About this clone itself: At one end, the junction sequence differs from germline, possibly due to a read error. This sequence joins TRBV28 and TRBJ2-1; 8 bases line up with TRBD1. This CDR3 spans 11 amino acids. Germline values: CDR1 MDHEN, CDR2 SYDVKM. The CDR3 coding sequence is TGTGCCAGCAGTTTAGTGGACAGGGCTATCTTC. Protein product: CASSLVDRAIF.

The V gene is TRBV6-1, the J gene TRBJ1-5; no clear D. V was clipped by 7 bases and J by 4 bases, with 11 bases between them. CDR3 length equals 13 residues. Per the germline V gene, CDR1 is MNHNS and CDR2 is SASEGT. CDR3 region: CASNEITNQPQHF. The CDR3 nucleotides read TGTGCCAGCAACGAGATAACTAATCAGCCCCAGCATTTT.

The chain couples TRBV19 to TRBJ2-3, with D perhaps TRBD2 (5 bases). Germline V gene data show CDR1 as LNHDA and CDR2 as SQIVND (reference sequence). The CDR3 length is 13 residues. Trimming took 4 bases from V and 0 from J, leaving 5 bases between them. For the CDR3, the DNA is TGTGCCAGTAGTAGCGGGAGCACAGATACGCAGTATTTT. It encodes CASSSGSTDTQYF.

The chain couples TRBV6-1 to TRBJ2-4, with 13 bases lining up with TRBD2. This CDR3 region has 15 residues. Losses at the gene ends were 3 bases for V and 8 bases for J; bases not matched to a gene: 4. CDR1 and CDR2 from the germline V gene are MNHNS and SASEGT. The CDR3 nucleotides are TGTGCCAGCAGTGAGAGTACTAGCGGGAGGGACATTCAGTACTTC. Residues: CASSESTSGRDIQYF.

This clone is a singleton in its sample. The V and J genes are TRBV5-1 and TRBJ2-5; 8 bases are a match to TRBD2. V dropped 3 bases and J dropped 5; count of bases not matched to a gene: 12. Germline V gives CDR1 SGHRS, CDR2 YFSETQ. CDR3 length: 16 residues. CDR3 DNA sequence: TGCGCCAGCAGCTCCGGACCTGAGCGGGAGACGGAGACCCAGTACTTC. Amino acids: CASSSGPERETETQYF.

The CDR3 coding sequence is TGTGCCAGTAGTATATCGGGACTAGCGACCAATGAGCAGTTCTTC. This gives the protein CASSISGLATNEQFF. The J gene is TRBJ2-1, the V gene TRBV19; 10 bases line up with TRBD2. The CDR3 is 15 amino acids. Germline V gene sequence: CDR1 LNHDA, CDR2 SQIVND (reference sequence). Losses at the gene ends were 2 bases for V and 6 bases for J; bases not matched to a gene: 4.

This rearrangement joins TRBV5-1 to TRBJ1-3; 8 bases fit TRBD1. There are 14 residues in the CDR3. Germline assignment: CDR1 SGHRS and CDR2 YFSETQ. V dropped 4 bases and J dropped 2; count of bases not matched to a gene: 2. CDR3 bases: TGCGCCAGCAGCGCACAGGGGGCTGGAAACACCATATATTTT. It translates to CASSAQGAGNTIYF.

The V gene is TRBV7-9, the J gene TRBJ2-7, with a possible D match to TRBD2 (6 bases). The CDR3 is made up of 11 amino acids. CDR1 is SEHNR and CDR2 is FQNEAQ in the germline V gene (reference sequence). V gave up 5 bases and J gave up 7 bases, with 9 bases separating them. CDR3 DNA sequence: TGTGCCAGCAGCGCCGGACTAGAGCAGTACTTC. Its protein is CASSAGLEQYF.

This clone came up a few times. The V gene is TRBV29-1, the J gene TRBJ1-5, with TRBD1 matching 9 bases. The CDR3 contains 12 residues. Per germline, CDR1 SQVTM and CDR2 ANQGSEA. Losses at the gene ends were 6 bases for V and 6 bases for J; bases not matched to a gene: 3. CDR3 sequence reads: CSVRQGGQPQHF. The CDR3 DNA reads as TGCAGCGTACGACAGGGGGGTCAGCCCCAGCATTTT.

The chain links TRBV18 to TRBJ1-1; D is ambiguous. The germline gives CDR1 KGHSH, CDR2 LQKENI. The germline V and J ends were trimmed by 6 bases and 4 bases, with 9 bases remaining between them. This CDR3 has 12 residues. CDR3 in DNA: TGTGCCAGCTCCCAAACGGTCACTGAAGCTTTCTTT. Amino acid sequence: CASSQTVTEAFF.

The chain has TRBV11-2 and TRBJ1-1; perhaps TRBD1 as D (5 bases). The V and J ends lost 5 bases and 1 base respectively, with 11 bases between them. The CDR3 loop spans 14 amino acids. The V gene's germline CDR1 is SGHAT and CDR2 FQNNGV. CDR3 bases: TGTGCCAGCAGCCCAAGACAGAGGAACACTGAAGCTTTCTTT. It codes for CASSPRQRNTEAFF.

This clone was seen a handful of times. This chain links TRBV6-6 with TRBJ2-5; 8 nucleotides match TRBD1. The CDR3 runs to 13 residues. Trimming removed 8 bases from V and 5 bases from J; junction bases left unmatched: 7. In germline, CDR1 is MNHNY, CDR2 SVGAGI (reference sequence). The CDR3 coding sequence is TGTGCCAGCGGGCATCGGACAGGGGAGACCCAGTACTTC. Translating gives CASGHRTGETQYF.

J is TRBJ1-5 and V is TRBV10-3; D may be TRBD1 (5 bases). Trimming took 9 bases from V and 6 from J, leaving 18 bases between them. The CDR3 covers 14 residues. CDR1 is ENHRY and CDR2 is SYGVKD in the germline V gene. DNA of the CDR3: TGTGCCATATGGGCGGGGGGGGAGGTTCAGCCCCAGCATTTT. Its protein product is CAIWAGGEVQPQHF.

The sample holds one count of this clone. This CDR3 is CASSQDGRGASDEKLFF. Written as DNA, the CDR3 is TGTGCCAGCAGCCAAGATGGCCGGGGGGCCTCTGATGAAAAACTGTTTTTT. The J gene is TRBJ1-4, the V gene TRBV4-2; maybe TRBD1 (6 bases). Germline-derived CDR1 and CDR2 are LGHNA and YNFKEQ. Trimming removed 0 bases at V and 6 bases at J, with 17 bases between. The length of the CDR3 is 17 residues.

The chain combines TRBV30 with TRBJ1-2, with D tentatively TRBD1 (6 bases). Germline V gene data show CDR1 as GTSNPN and CDR2 as SVGIG (reference sequence). The V end lost 2 bases, the J end lost 0 bases, and 22 bases lay between the germline ends. The CDR3 has 18 amino acids. In nucleotides, the CDR3 is TGTGCCTGGAGTTCCTTTACAGGGACCCCTGGAGCTAACTATGGCTACACCTTC. This translates into CAWSSFTGTPGANYGYTF. The whole variable domain, filled in from reference TRBV30 and TRBJ1-2, reads SQTIHQWPATLVQPVGSPLSLECTVEGTSNPNLYWYRQAAGRGLQLLFYSVGIGQISSEVPQNLSASRPQDRQFILSSKKLLLSDSGFYLCAWSSFTGTPGANYGYTFGSGTRLTVV.

The genes are TRBV2 and TRBJ2-2, with a weak D call TRBD1 (6 bases). Germline V CDR1 and CDR2: SNHLY, FYNNEI. The CDR3 sequence is 15 residues long. Trimming removed 6 bases from V and 5 bases from J, with 16 bases in between. This CDR3 reads CASSITPRGTGELFF. The CDR3 coding sequence is TGTGCCAGCAGCATAACCCCCAGGGGAACCGGGGAGCTGTTTTTT.

The chain joins TRBV29-1 to TRBJ2-1; tentatively, D is TRBD2 (5 bases). The CDR3 totals 15 residues. Germline V CDR1 and CDR2: SQVTM, ANQGSEA. V was clipped by 4 bases and J by 0 bases, with 13 bases between them. Written as DNA, the CDR3 is TGCAGCGTTGTTGAGGACTTGAGCTCCTACAATGAGCAGTTCTTC. Its protein is CSVVEDLSSYNEQFF.

This clone was detected only once. V usage is TRBV7-8 and J usage is TRBJ2-3; unclear D gene. The CDR3 contains 14 residues. V shed 5 bases and J shed 2 bases, with 11 bases lying between them. Germline V CDR1 and CDR2: SGHVS, FQNEAQ. CDR3 nucleotides: TGTGCCAGCAGCCGTGACACCACCACAGATACGCAGTATTTT. Its protein is CASSRDTTTDTQYF.

The chain couples TRBV14 to TRBJ2-3, with D possibly TRBD2 on 6 matching bases. The CDR3 covers 16 residues. V lost 0 bases to trimming and J lost 0 bases, with 10 bases between them. Germline loops: CDR1 SGHDN, CDR2 FVKESK. The DNA for the CDR3 is TGTGCCAGCAGCCAAGATGGCGGGGCTAGCACAGATACGCAGTATTTT. It specifies CASSQDGGASTDTQYF.

The V gene is TRBV10-3, the J gene TRBJ2-1; TRBD1 matches 7 bases. Trimming took 5 bases from V and 2 from J; bases not matched to a gene: 3. Germline V CDR1 and CDR2: ENHRY, SYGVKD. The CDR3 is made up of 14 amino acids. The CDR3 here is CAISRQGTYNEQFF. For the CDR3, the DNA is TGTGCCATCAGTAGACAGGGCACCTACAATGAGCAGTTCTTC.

J is TRBJ1-2 and V is TRBV18; 11 bases match TRBD1. The CDR3 consists of 13 residues. CDR1 and CDR2 from the germline V gene are KGHSH and LQKENI. Trimming at V came to 5 bases and at J to 7 bases, leaving 3 bases not matched to a gene. CDR3 sequence reads: CASSAGTGGGYTF. In nucleotides, the CDR3 is TGTGCCAGCTCAGCCGGGACAGGGGGTGGCTACACCTTC. The full variable domain, rest sourced from reference TRBV18 and TRBJ1-2, is NAGVMQNPRHLVRRRGQEARLRCSPMKGHSHVYWYRQLPEEGLKFMVYLQKENIIDESGMPKERFSAEFPKEGPSILRIQQVVRGDSAAYFCASSAGTGGGYTFGSGTRLTVV.

The V gene is TRBV16, the J gene TRBJ1-4; unclear D gene. Per the germline V gene, CDR1 is KGHSY and CDR2 is FQNENV. The ends were cut back, 1 base at V and 6 bases at J, with 6 bases in the middle. The CDR3 extends over 13 amino acids. The CDR3 sequence is CASSQYRDEKLFF. CDR3 sequence (DNA): TGTGCCAGCAGCCAATACAGAGATGAAAAACTGTTTTTT.

The V and J genes are TRBV6-1 and TRBJ2-7; 9 bases match TRBD1. Germline CDR1 MNHNS, CDR2 SASEGT. V was pared by 0 bases and J by 3 bases, with 6 bases of the junction left unmatched. This CDR3 contains 16 residues. The CDR3 loop reads CASSEAQGTGSYEQYF. The CDR3 DNA reads as TGTGCCAGCAGTGAAGCGCAAGGGACAGGGAGCTACGAGCAGTACTTC.

This chain uses TRBV6-4 with TRBJ1-5, with TRBD1 identical over 9 bases. With V trimmed by 6 bases and J by 0 bases, 12 bases remained unmatched. Looked up from germline, CDR1 is MRHNA and CDR2 is SNTAGT. This CDR3 spans 18 amino acids. The CDR3 DNA reads as TGTGCCAGCAGCGCCAAGGTGGACAGGGGTTATAGCAATCAGCCCCAGCATTTT. Translated: CASSAKVDRGYSNQPQHF.

The chain couples TRBV5-8 to TRBJ2-5, with 8 bases lining up with TRBD2. Trimming took 4 bases from V and 4 from J; bases not matched to a gene: 3. The CDR3 has 13 amino acids. Germline lookup yields CDR1 SGHTS and CDR2 YDEGEE. Written as DNA, the CDR3 is TGTGCCAGCAGCATAGCGGGATCAGAGACCCAGTACTTC. Protein: CASSIAGSETQYF.

The V gene is TRBV7-3, the J gene TRBJ2-1; 10 nucleotides line up with TRBD2. From germline, CDR1 is SGHTA and CDR2 FQGTGA. The V gene end was trimmed by 7 bases and the J gene end by 8 bases; junction bases not matched to a gene: 5. The CDR3 sequence is 13 residues long. The CDR3 region is CASMIAGGDEQFF. The CDR3 nucleotides read TGTGCCAGCATGATAGCGGGAGGAGATGAGCAGTTCTTC.

The genes are TRBV7-9 and TRBJ2-1, with unresolved D. The CDR3 runs 11 residues. Trimming took off 5 bases at V and 6 bases at J, with 5 bases between the two ends. In germline, CDR1 is SEHNR, CDR2 FQNEAQ (reference sequence). In DNA, the CDR3 is TGTGCCAGCAGCCCCTCCAATGAGCAGTTCTTC. Protein product: CASSPSNEQFF.

The chain links TRBV11-1 to TRBJ2-1, with 12 bases aligning to TRBD2. V shed 4 bases and J 4 bases; nucleotides not matched to a gene: 2. The CDR3 covers 15 residues. Germline values: CDR1 SGHAT, CDR2 FQDESV (reference sequence). The CDR3 spells CASSSGTSGYNEQFF. The CDR3 DNA sequence: TGTGCCAGCAGCTCTGGGACTAGCGGGTACAATGAGCAGTTCTTC.

The CDR3 is CASSPDRQMNTEAFF. The CDR3 DNA follows: TGTGCCAGCAGCCCGGACAGGCAAATGAACACTGAAGCTTTCTTT. The chain joins TRBV5-4 to TRBJ1-1, with TRBD1 matching over 7 bases. This CDR3 has 15 residues. V dropped 4 bases and J dropped 0; count of bases not matched to a gene: 6. Germline-derived CDR1 and CDR2 are SGHNT and YYREEE (reference sequence).

The rearrangement links TRBV2 to TRBJ1-5; 8 bases fit TRBD1. This CDR3 comprises 14 residues. Trimming removed 6 bases from V and 4 bases from J; junction bases left unmatched: 5. Per germline, CDR1 SNHLY and CDR2 FYNNEI. The CDR3 loop reads CASSGQGGNQPQHF. The CDR3 bases are TGTGCCAGCAGCGGACAGGGCGGGAATCAGCCCCAGCATTTT.

The V gene is TRBV6-5, the J gene TRBJ2-4, with D hard to call. The V end lost 0 bases, the J end lost 0 bases, and 9 bases lay between the germline ends. This CDR3 comprises 16 residues. Germline V lookup: CDR1 MNHEY, CDR2 SVGAGI. The CDR3 DNA is TGTGCCAGCAGTTACTCGATTACTCTAGCCAAAAACATTCAGTACTTC. Translating gives CASSYSITLAKNIQYF.